Below, 12 T cell receptor beta chains from the same sample are listed, as sequenced in a study of brain T cells in children with intractable seizures. Data came from immunoSEQ multiplex PCR; TCRdb stores just in-frame clones and leaves some out. The sample has 50,000 to 80,000 clones, about 96% seen once. The starting material was peripheral blood, obtained at surgery. These receptors came from a boy under three years old with focal cortical dysplasia and intractable seizures.

This clone was recorded only once. The J gene is TRBJ2-7, the V gene TRBV19; D might be TRBD1 (6 bases). CDR3 size: 14 residues. V lost 5 bases, J lost 2 bases, and 13 bases lay in between. Germline lookup yields CDR1 LNHDA and CDR2 SQIVND (reference sequence). In nucleotides, the CDR3 is TGTGCCAGTAGTGGACGACAGGCGCCCTACGAGCAGTACTTC. This encodes CASSGRQAPYEQYF.

This chain uses TRBV18 with TRBJ2-2; TRBD2 agrees at 8 bases. This CDR3 contains 18 residues. Germline V CDR1 and CDR2: KGHSH, LQKENI. Trimming took 3 bases from V and 2 from J; bases not matched to a gene: 11. The CDR3: CASSPREIAGTNTGELFF. Written as DNA, the CDR3 is TGTGCCAGCTCACCGCGAGAAATAGCGGGAACTAACACCGGGGAGCTGTTTTTT.

The CDR3 DNA follows: TGTGCCAGCAGCTGGAGCAGACCTAACTATGGCTACACCTTC. Protein sequence: CASSWSRPNYGYTF. The chain joins TRBV5-6 to TRBJ1-2; D gene ambiguous. The germline V gene has CDR1 SGHDT and CDR2 YYEEEE. This CDR3 has 14 residues. The V gene lost 3 bases and the J gene lost 0 bases, with 9 bases spanning the gap.

The chain has TRBV3-1 (or the pseudogene TRBV3-2) and TRBJ2-3; D is ambiguous. Germline V gene data show CDR1 as LGHDT and CDR2 as YNNKEL (reference sequence). Trimming took 0 bases from V and 0 from J, leaving 4 bases between them. This CDR3 contains 14 residues. CDR3 nucleotide sequence: TGTGCCAGCAGCCAAGATTCTAGCACAGATACGCAGTATTTT. Its translation: CASSQDSSTDTQYF.

V is TRBV19 and J is TRBJ2-1; 8 nucleotides line up with TRBD2. V gave up 3 bases and J gave up 8 bases; unmatched junction bases: 6. CDR1 is LNHDA and CDR2 is SQIVND in the germline V gene (reference sequence). The CDR3 runs to 14 residues. The CDR3 DNA reads as TGTGCCAGTAGTATGCCGGGGGGGCCGTATGAGCAGTTCTTC. Its protein product is CASSMPGGPYEQFF.

The chain carries TRBV19 and TRBJ2-7; D remains ambiguous. In germline, CDR1 is LNHDA, CDR2 SQIVND (reference sequence). V was cut by 3 bases and J by 2 bases, with 5 bases left in between. CDR3 length: 12 residues. Written as DNA, the CDR3 is TGTGCCAGTAGTATGAATACCTACGAGCAGTACTTC. This codes for CASSMNTYEQYF.

The V and J genes are TRBV28 and TRBJ2-6; D is undetermined. Germline loops: CDR1 MDHEN, CDR2 SYDVKM. The CDR3 has 17 amino acids. V was cut by 2 bases and J by 0 bases, with 11 bases left in between. The CDR3 loop reads CASSLVSSSSGANVLTF. The CDR3 DNA is TGTGCCAGCAGTTTAGTCAGCTCGTCCTCTGGGGCCAACGTCCTGACTTTC.

V gene TRBV4-2 combines with J gene TRBJ1-2; D gene ambiguous. The length of the CDR3 is 13 residues. The ends were cut back, 8 bases at V and 5 bases at J, with 15 bases in the middle. Germline V gene data show CDR1 as LGHNA and CDR2 as YNFKEQ. The CDR3 sequence: CASDPGGDYGYTF. CDR3 coding DNA: TGTGCCAGCGACCCGGGCGGGGATTATGGCTACACCTTC.

V is TRBV2 and J is TRBJ1-5, with D perhaps matching TRBD1 (6 bases). Looked up from germline, CDR1 is SNHLY and CDR2 is FYNNEI. Trimming took off 5 bases at V and 6 bases at J, with 17 bases between the two ends. The CDR3 runs to 15 residues. CDR3 nucleotides: TGTGCCAGCAGTCTGGACAAACAGGGAGGTCAGCCCCAGCATTTT. Protein sequence: CASSLDKQGGQPQHF.

V gene TRBV12-3 or TRBV12-4 combines with J gene TRBJ2-2; D call uncertain. The germline V and J ends were trimmed by 1 base and 5 bases, with 5 bases remaining between them. The CDR3 contains 13 residues. The CDR3 protein is CASSLGYTGELFF. Here the CDR3 DNA reads TGTGCCAGCAGTTTAGGGTATACCGGGGAGCTGTTTTTT.

The chain is built from TRBV5-1 and TRBJ2-5, with 7 bases matching TRBD1. V gave up 0 bases and J gave up 7 bases; unmatched junction bases: 3. In germline, CDR1 is SGHRS, CDR2 YFSETQ. The CDR3 extends over 13 amino acids. Here the CDR3 DNA reads TGCGCCAGCAGCTTGGTGGCAGGGGGGACCCAGTACTTC. Its protein is CASSLVAGGTQYF. The whole variable domain, remainder taken from reference TRBV5-1 and TRBJ2-5, is KAGVTQTPRYLIKTRGQQVTLSCSPISGHRSVSWYQQTPGQGLQFLFEYFSETQRNKGNFPGRFSGRQFSNSRSEMNVSTLELGDSALYLCASSLVAGGTQYFGPGTRLLVL.

The chain carries TRBV20-1 and TRBJ1-5; D call uncertain. With 3 bases removed from V and 0 bases from J, the gap between germline ends came to 9 bases. The CDR3 has 14 residues. CDR1 and CDR2 (germline): DFQATT, SNEGSKA (reference sequence). CDR3 sequence reads: CSASEGSSNQPQHF. DNA for the CDR3: TGCAGTGCTAGTGAGGGATCTAGCAATCAGCCCCAGCATTTT.